A single sample is the source of the 23 T cell receptor beta chains below, sequenced in a study of blood T cell repertoires in COVID-19. This table comes from immunoSEQ multiplex PCR, and its TCRdb copy is limited to in-frame clones, with some not included. The data hold 340,000 or so clones, with about nine tenths observed a single time. Sequencing was done on a sample of peripheral blood. The receptors come from a man aged 45-60 years with active or convalescent COVID-19.

This chain joins TRBV10-1 and TRBJ1-1, with D possibly TRBD1 on 5 matching bases. CDR3 length: 13 residues. Between the trimmed V and J ends, which lost 2 bases and 5 bases, there was a span of 9 bases. CDR1 and CDR2 from the germline V gene are WNHNN and SYGVQD (reference sequence). The CDR3 coding sequence is TGCGCCAGCAGTGAGGGGGCTGAAACTGAAGCTTTCTTT. As protein: CASSEGAETEAFF.

CDR3 region: CASSLPSVNYGYTF. The CDR3, as DNA: TGTGCCAGCAGCTTACCGTCGGTAAACTATGGCTACACCTTC. The chain links TRBV7-2 to TRBJ1-2; no definite D call. Germline CDR1 SGHTA, CDR2 FQGNSA. The length of the CDR3 is 14 residues. V lost 2 bases and J lost 2, with 9 bases in between.

This clone has just a few counts. The gene calls are TRBV3-1 (or the pseudogene TRBV3-2) and TRBJ2-2; 7 bases match TRBD1. Germline CDR1 LGHDT, CDR2 YNNKEL (reference sequence). Trimming took 1 base from V and 5 from J; bases not matched to a gene: 4. This CDR3 is 15 amino acids long. CDR3 region: CASSQATGRTGELFF. The DNA for the CDR3 is TGTGCCAGCAGCCAAGCGACAGGGAGAACCGGGGAGCTGTTTTTT.

The V and J genes are TRBV5-6 and TRBJ1-1; the D gene is possibly TRBD1 (5 bases). CDR1 is SGHDT, CDR2 YYEEEE, per germline. The CDR3 spans 14 residues. V dropped 0 bases and J dropped 5 bases, with 11 bases sitting between them. The DNA for the CDR3 is TGTGCCAGCAGCTTGGTGGGGCCGGAAACTGAAGCTTTCTTT. It encodes CASSLVGPETEAFF.

The rearrangement links TRBV7-8 to TRBJ2-3, with TRBD1 matching over 10 bases. CDR1 SGHVS and CDR2 FQNEAQ come from the germline V gene. Trimming cost V 2 bases and J 2 bases; bases outside gene matches: 16. The CDR3 covers 20 residues. CDR3 protein: CASSLRDRGNMAGITDTQYF. The CDR3 DNA sequence: TGTGCCAGCAGCTTACGGGACAGGGGTAACATGGCGGGGATCACAGATACGCAGTATTTT.

The chain couples TRBV5-6 to TRBJ1-5, with no clear D. V lost 1 base and J 2 bases, leaving 7 bases between the germline ends. The germline V gene encodes CDR1 SGHDT and CDR2 YYEEEE. The CDR3 has 14 residues. CDR3 sequence: CASSLLSGNQPQHF. The CDR3 DNA reads as TGTGCCAGCAGCTTGCTCTCAGGCAATCAGCCCCAGCATTTT.

This clone has only a few counts. J is TRBJ2-7 and V is TRBV28; possible D gene TRBD1, 6 bases. The germline gives CDR1 MDHEN, CDR2 SYDVKM. The V gene lost 5 bases and the J gene lost 6 bases, with 17 bases spanning the gap. The CDR3 contains 14 residues. As DNA, the CDR3 is TGTGCCAGCAGTCCGGCGAACAGGGCGGGCGAGCAGTACTTC. Protein product: CASSPANRAGEQYF.

The rearrangement links TRBV10-3 to TRBJ2-2; D possibly corresponds to TRBD1 (5 bases). This CDR3 spans 16 amino acids. V was pared by 2 bases and J by 0 bases, with 10 bases between. The germline CDR1 and CDR2 sequences are ENHRY and SYGVKD. The CDR3 protein is CAISESQGANTGELFF. The CDR3 DNA reads TGTGCCATCAGTGAGAGTCAGGGCGCGAACACCGGGGAGCTGTTTTTT.

J is TRBJ2-7 and V is TRBV28; TRBD2 aligns across 8 bases. V lost 4 bases to trimming and J lost 3 bases; unmatched junction nucleotides: 8. This CDR3 has 15 amino acids. From germline, CDR1 is MDHEN and CDR2 SYDVKM. In DNA form, the CDR3 reads TGTGCCAGCAGTTCCCCCGGGACTAGTGACTACGAGCAGTACTTC. Encoded protein: CASSSPGTSDYEQYF.

The V gene is TRBV7-3, the J gene TRBJ2-1, with D possibly TRBD1 on 6 matching bases. The germline V gene encodes CDR1 SGHTA and CDR2 FQGTGA. V shed 5 bases and J shed 1 base, with 12 bases lying between them. The CDR3 runs 15 residues. As DNA, the CDR3 is TGTGCCAGCAGCAAAGCAGGGGATTCCTACAATGAGCAGTTCTTC. This encodes CASSKAGDSYNEQFF.

This CDR3 reads CAWAETTEKLFF. The CDR3 DNA reads as TGTGCCTGGGCCGAGACTACCGAAAAACTGTTTTTT. J is TRBJ1-4 and V is TRBV30, with D hard to call. The germline V gene has CDR1 GTSNPN and CDR2 SVGIG (reference sequence). Trimming shortened V by 5 bases and J by 8 bases, and 12 bases separated the two germline ends. CDR3 length equals 12 residues.

The chain couples TRBV7-8 to TRBJ1-1; D gene ambiguous. The germline V and J ends were trimmed by 0 bases and 1 base, with 27 bases remaining between them. The CDR3 consists of 21 residues. CDR1 and CDR2 from the germline V gene are SGHVS and FQNEAQ. The CDR3 here is CASSLALSMWQAPSGNTEAFF. The CDR3 DNA follows: TGTGCCAGCAGCTTAGCATTATCAATGTGGCAGGCCCCCTCCGGGAACACTGAAGCTTTCTTT.

The gene calls are TRBV4-1 and TRBJ2-5; 9 positions match TRBD2. CDR1 is MGHRA, CDR2 YSYEKL, per germline. J gave up 5 bases and V 5 bases, and 18 bases lay outside the gene matches. CDR3 length: 18 amino acids. This CDR3 reads CASSTRIAGELIVETQYF. As DNA, the CDR3 is TGCGCCAGCAGCACTCGAATAGCGGGAGAACTTATCGTTGAGACCCAGTACTTC.

The V gene is TRBV30, the J gene TRBJ1-1, with D possibly being TRBD1 (5 bases). The germline gives CDR1 GTSNPN, CDR2 SVGIG (reference sequence). V was pared by 2 bases and J by 2 bases, with 15 bases between. The CDR3 is 15 residues long. The chain's CDR3 is CAWSISDRENTEAFF. CDR3 nucleotides: TGTGCCTGGAGTATCTCCGACAGAGAAAACACTGAAGCTTTCTTT.

This clone was observed a handful of times. The J gene is TRBJ2-3, the V gene TRBV5-1, with a tentative D call TRBD2 (5 bases). The V and J ends lost 0 bases and 0 bases respectively, with 11 bases between them. CDR1 is SGHRS, CDR2 YFSETQ, per germline. The CDR3 loop spans 16 amino acids. For the CDR3, the DNA is TGCGCCAGCAGCTTGGCGGTGGGAGTGAGCACAGATACGCAGTATTTT. Translated: CASSLAVGVSTDTQYF.

This sequence joins TRBV10-3 and TRBJ1-2; the D gene is possibly TRBD1 (6 bases). The germline V and J ends were trimmed by 9 bases and 3 bases, with 11 bases remaining between them. The CDR3 loop spans 12 amino acids. In germline, CDR1 is ENHRY, CDR2 SYGVKD. The CDR3 sequence: CAIEAGDYGYTF. The CDR3 region has the DNA TGTGCCATAGAAGCAGGGGACTATGGCTACACCTTC.

The chain has TRBV6-2 or TRBV6-3 and TRBJ2-1, with 8 positions matching TRBD2. Germline CDR1 is MNHEY and CDR2 is SVGEGT. This CDR3 is 15 amino acids long. With 2 bases clipped from V and 6 bases from J, the junction kept 6 bases outside the gene matches. DNA of the CDR3: TGTGCCAGCAGTTACCCCGGGACTAGGTCCAATGAGCAGTTCTTC. Translating it yields CASSYPGTRSNEQFF.

The CDR3 region has the DNA TGTGCCACCAGCAGAGATGGCGGCAGGGGGATGAACACTGAAGCTTTCTTT. This codes for CATSRDGGRGMNTEAFF. This chain uses TRBV15 with TRBJ1-1; 7 bases align to TRBD1. The CDR3 length is 17 residues. Trimming at V came to 0 bases and at J to 0 bases, leaving 7 bases not matched to a gene. Per germline, CDR1 LNHNV and CDR2 YYDKDF (reference sequence).

V gene TRBV19 combines with J gene TRBJ1-2, with unresolved D. Germline V CDR1 and CDR2: LNHDA, SQIVND (reference sequence). This CDR3 spans 14 amino acids. The germline V and J ends were trimmed by 0 bases and 2 bases, with 7 bases remaining between them. The CDR3 loop reads CASSIEARNYGYTF. In nucleotides, the CDR3 is TGTGCCAGTAGTATAGAGGCGCGGAACTATGGCTACACCTTC.

In this sample, this clone turned up many times. The chain uses TRBV11-2 and TRBJ2-1; maybe TRBD2 (6 bases). Trimming removed 3 bases at V and 2 bases at J, with 14 bases between. The CDR3 has 16 residues. Germline CDR1 and CDR2: SGHAT and FQNNGV. The CDR3 DNA is TGTGCCAGCAGCTTCCCCCTGGGGGGAACCTACAATGAGCAGTTCTTC. Protein product: CASSFPLGGTYNEQFF. Based on the CDR3 plus reference TRBV11-2 and TRBJ2-1, the full variable domain is EAGVAQSPRYKIIEKRQSVAFWCNPISGHATLYWYQQILGQGPKLLIQFQNNGVVDDSQLPKDRFSAERLKGVDSTLKIQPAKLEDSAVYLCASSFPLGGTYNEQFFGPGTRLTVL.

This clone was counted a single time. V and J are TRBV5-8 and TRBJ2-5; 8 bases align to TRBD1. Germline V gene data show CDR1 as SGHTS and CDR2 as YDEGEE. Trimming cost V 3 bases and J 4 bases; bases outside gene matches: 5. There are 14 residues in the CDR3. The CDR3 reads CASSYDRGVETQYF. DNA of the CDR3: TGTGCCAGCAGCTATGACAGGGGCGTAGAGACCCAGTACTTC.

The V gene is TRBV9, the J gene TRBJ1-1; D is undetermined. V lost 0 bases and J 1 base, leaving 10 bases between the germline ends. Germline CDR1 is SGDLS and CDR2 is YYNGEE. The CDR3 contains 15 residues. CDR3 DNA sequence: TGTGCCAGCAGCGTAGTATTATCAGGGAACACTGAAGCTTTCTTT. Protein: CASSVVLSGNTEAFF.

The CDR3 nucleotides read TGCGCCAGCAGCTTGGGAGGTGGTTTGGATGAAAAACTGTTTTTT. Encoded protein: CASSLGGGLDEKLFF. This chain uses TRBV5-1 with TRBJ1-4; D uncertain. Germline V gene lookup returns CDR1 SGHRS and CDR2 YFSETQ. The CDR3 is made up of 15 amino acids. V was pared by 0 bases and J by 6 bases, with 12 bases between.